The 24 T cell receptor beta chains listed next were all sequenced from one sample in a study of blood T cell repertoires in COVID-19. Assay: immunoSEQ multiplex PCR; the TCRdb copy retains only in-frame clones and omits some. This table holds 200,000 to 250,000 clones, roughly 86% found once. Sequenced sample: peripheral blood. The receptors were sampled from a woman aged 45-60 years with COVID-19, enrolled during active disease.

This clone was recorded only once. V is TRBV5-1 and J is TRBJ2-3; D is perhaps TRBD1 (6 bases). V was pared by 0 bases and J by 3 bases, with 11 bases between. Germline CDR1 and CDR2: SGHRS and YFSETQ. The length of the CDR3 is 15 residues. CDR3 protein: CASSLEGVTTDTQYF. The DNA of the CDR3 is TGCGCCAGCAGCTTGGAGGGGGTAACGACAGATACGCAGTATTTT.

This sequence joins TRBV6-5 and TRBJ1-1; D not certain. Trimming took off 5 bases at V and 8 bases at J, with 15 bases between the two ends. Germline CDR1 is MNHEY and CDR2 is SVGAGI. The CDR3 runs 13 residues. CDR3 bases: TGTGCCAGCAGTCTACAATCGGGTGGGGAAGCTTTCTTT. This gives the protein CASSLQSGGEAFF.

The sample holds one count of this clone. The chain employs TRBV29-1 and TRBJ1-1; D is undetermined. Looked up from germline, CDR1 is SQVTM and CDR2 is ANQGSEA. V dropped 4 bases and J dropped 6 bases, with 15 bases sitting between them. This CDR3 spans 13 amino acids. The CDR3 DNA sequence: TGCAGCGTTGCTGCGACATCCGTCGCTGAAGCTTTCTTT. Its translation is CSVAATSVAEAFF.

The J gene is TRBJ1-2, the V gene TRBV28; 7 bases align to TRBD1. J was trimmed by 2 bases and V by 6 bases; bases with no gene match: 12. CDR1 is MDHEN and CDR2 is SYDVKM in the germline V gene. This CDR3 spans 16 amino acids. The CDR3 sequence is CASSWGAGTANYGYTF. The CDR3 bases are TGTGCCAGCAGCTGGGGTGCCGGGACAGCAAACTATGGCTACACCTTC.

V usage is TRBV28 and J usage is TRBJ2-5, with D maybe TRBD1 (5 bases). CDR1 is MDHEN, CDR2 SYDVKM, per germline. There are 14 residues in the CDR3. V was cut by 3 bases and J by 4 bases, with 12 bases left in between. CDR3: CASSFRGFGETQYF. The CDR3 coding sequence is TGTGCCAGCAGTTTTAGGGGTTTCGGAGAGACCCAGTACTTC.

The chain recombines TRBV13 with TRBJ2-7; D gene unclear. In germline, CDR1 is PRHDT, CDR2 FYEKMQ (reference sequence). Trimming took off 5 bases at V and 3 bases at J, with 8 bases between the two ends. CDR3 size: 12 residues. CDR3 in amino acids: CASSDQVYEQYF. DNA for the CDR3: TGTGCCAGCAGCGATCAGGTCTACGAGCAGTACTTC.

The V and J genes are TRBV7-2 and TRBJ1-2; the D gene is possibly TRBD1 (5 bases). This CDR3 has 16 residues. The germline V gene has CDR1 SGHTA and CDR2 FQGNSA. The V end was cut by 1 base, the J end by 2 bases, with 14 bases between. CDR3 in amino acids: CASSLVGTGGNYGYTF. For the CDR3, the DNA is TGTGCCAGCAGCTTAGTGGGGACGGGGGGAAACTATGGCTACACCTTC.

V usage is TRBV5-5 and J usage is TRBJ1-5; D gene ambiguous. Germline lookup yields CDR1 SGHKS and CDR2 YYEKEE (reference sequence). The CDR3 consists of 13 residues. V dropped 7 bases and J dropped 4 bases, with 12 bases sitting between them. CDR3 loop: CASHSTINQPQHF. CDR3 sequence (DNA): TGTGCCAGCCACAGCACCATTAATCAGCCCCAGCATTTT.

J is TRBJ2-3 and V is TRBV6-6; 12 nucleotides align to TRBD2. The J segment lost 2 bases and the V segment lost 5 bases, leaving 5 bases of the junction unmatched. The CDR3 consists of 16 residues. Per the germline V gene, CDR1 is MNHNY and CDR2 is SVGAGI (reference sequence). The DNA of the CDR3 is TGTGCCAGCAGTCTCTCTAGCGGGGGGGTCACAGATACGCAGTATTTT. Encoded protein: CASSLSSGGVTDTQYF.

The chain is built from TRBV10-2 and TRBJ1-6; D gene ambiguous. Germline CDR1 reads WSHSY; CDR2 reads SAAADI. This CDR3 has 13 amino acids. Trimming pared 0 bases from V and 7 bases from J, leaving 4 bases between. CDR3 DNA: TGCGCCAGCAGTGAGTCGCGGAATTCACCCCTCCACTTT. Protein product: CASSESRNSPLHF.

This clone was detected only once. This chain uses TRBV5-1 with TRBJ2-5, with no clear D. This CDR3 region has 14 residues. With 4 bases removed from V and 0 bases from J, the gap between germline ends came to 10 bases. Germline V gene sequence: CDR1 SGHRS, CDR2 YFSETQ. This CDR3 reads CASSGQIYQETQYF. The CDR3, as DNA: TGCGCCAGCAGCGGGCAGATCTACCAAGAGACCCAGTACTTC.

The CDR3 region has the DNA TGTGCCAGCAGCTGGACCGCCACTAGCGGGGGCTACAATGAGCAGTTCTTC. Protein sequence: CASSWTATSGGYNEQFF. V is TRBV5-8 and J is TRBJ2-1, with 11 bases fitting TRBD2. The CDR3 is made up of 17 amino acids. V shed 3 bases and J 3 bases; nucleotides not matched to a gene: 8. Germline V gene sequence: CDR1 SGHTS, CDR2 YDEGEE.

V and J are TRBV14 and TRBJ1-2; TRBD1 might be the D (5 bases). Trimming left V 4 bases short and J 1 base short, with 10 bases between. The CDR3 contains 14 residues. Per the germline V gene, CDR1 is SGHDN and CDR2 is FVKESK. The CDR3 sequence: CASSPWTLNYGYTF. The CDR3 DNA reads as TGTGCCAGCAGCCCTTGGACACTTAACTATGGCTACACCTTC.

CDR3 nucleotide sequence: TGTGCCAGCAGACCTGACCAGGGGGCGAATCAGCCCCAGCATTTT. Amino acid sequence: CASRPDQGANQPQHF. The chain uses TRBV6-5 and TRBJ1-5, with TRBD1 identical over 8 bases. V trimming: 6 bases; J trimming: 4 bases; junction bases outside the gene matches: 8. In germline, CDR1 is MNHEY, CDR2 SVGAGI. The CDR3 runs 15 residues.

V gene TRBV7-8 combines with J gene TRBJ2-7, with D maybe TRBD1 (6 bases). V lost 4 bases to trimming and J lost 3 bases, with 13 bases between them. Germline V gene sequence: CDR1 SGHVS, CDR2 FQNEAQ. There are 14 residues in the CDR3. The CDR3: CASSSDRPRYEQYF. As DNA, the CDR3 is TGTGCCAGCAGCTCGGACAGACCTCGCTACGAGCAGTACTTC.

The rearrangement uses TRBV27 and TRBJ2-3, with 14 positions matching TRBD2. The germline CDR1 and CDR2 sequences are MNHEY and SMNVEV (reference sequence). This CDR3 contains 15 residues. Trimming removed 7 bases from V and 2 bases from J; junction bases left unmatched: 2. CDR3 sequence reads: CASMGLAGATDTQYF. In DNA form, the CDR3 reads TGTGCCAGCATGGGACTAGCGGGGGCCACAGATACGCAGTATTTT.

This chain links TRBV6-5 with TRBJ1-2; the D gene is possibly TRBD1 (5 bases). Trimming removed 5 bases from V and 10 bases from J, with 20 bases in between. This CDR3 has 14 residues. From germline, CDR1 is MNHEY and CDR2 SVGAGI. Here the CDR3 reads CASSSGAQGWIYTF. CDR3 in DNA: TGTGCCAGCAGTAGTGGGGCCCAGGGATGGATCTACACCTTC.

In its sample, this clone was seen a few times. V and J are TRBV6-5 and TRBJ1-1, with D uncertain. CDR1 is MNHEY, CDR2 SVGAGI, per germline. V was trimmed by 0 bases and J by 4 bases, leaving 12 bases between them. CDR3 length equals 15 residues. CDR3 protein: CASSYSKSGGTEAFF. In DNA form, the CDR3 reads TGTGCCAGCAGTTACTCGAAAAGTGGCGGCACTGAAGCTTTCTTT.

V and J are TRBV7-6 and TRBJ2-1; 7 nucleotides line up with TRBD2. Unmatched junction bases numbered 2, after V lost 0 bases and J lost 6 bases. Per germline, CDR1 SGHVS and CDR2 FNYEAQ. The CDR3 length is 14 residues. Written as DNA, the CDR3 is TGTGCCAGCAGCTTAGCGGGAGGGATCAATGAGCAGTTCTTC. Translating gives CASSLAGGINEQFF. The full variable domain, its missing parts supplied by reference TRBV7-6 and TRBJ2-1, is GAGVSQSPRYKVTKRGQDVALRCDPISGHVSLYWYRQALGQGPEFLTYFNYEAQQDKSGLPNDRFSAERPEGSISTLTIQRTEQRDSAMYRCASSLAGGINEQFFGPGTRLTVL.

In DNA form, the CDR3 reads TGTGCCAGCAGTCCGGGACAGGGGGTTCCCGGGGAGCTGTTTTTT. This sequence encodes CASSPGQGVPGELFF. This chain uses TRBV7-3 with TRBJ2-2; 11 bases match TRBD1. Germline CDR1 SGHTA, CDR2 FQGTGA. The CDR3 is 15 amino acids. The V segment lost 6 bases and the J segment 6 bases; nucleotides outside the gene matches: 6.

The genes are TRBV28 and TRBJ1-3, with D unclear. Trimming cost V 6 bases and J 2 bases, with 11 bases left between them. Germline loops: CDR1 MDHEN, CDR2 SYDVKM. The length of the CDR3 is 14 residues. DNA for the CDR3: TGTGCCAGCAGCCCCCGCGGGACTGGAAACACCATATATTTT. Its translation is CASSPRGTGNTIYF.

The gene calls are TRBV15 and TRBJ1-1; TRBD1 matches 9 bases. Germline values: CDR1 LNHNV, CDR2 YYDKDF (reference sequence). The CDR3 sequence is 16 residues long. V shed 0 bases and J 7 bases; nucleotides not matched to a gene: 9. In DNA, the CDR3 is TGTGCCACCAGCAGAGATCTCGACAGGGGGGCGGGTGAAGCTTTCTTT. Translated, it gives CATSRDLDRGAGEAFF. The whole variable domain, filled in from reference TRBV15 and TRBJ1-1, reads DAMVIQNPRYQVTQFGKPVTLSCSQTLNHNVMYWYQQKSSQAPKLLFHYYDKDFNNEADTPDNFQSRRPNTSFCFLDIRSPGLGDTAMYLCATSRDLDRGAGEAFFGQGTRLTVV.

A note on this clone: The same CDR3 is also encoded by other DNA sequences in this sample. The rearrangement uses TRBV5-1 and TRBJ2-5; 13 nucleotides agree with TRBD2. Germline V gene lookup returns CDR1 SGHRS and CDR2 YFSETQ. Trimming cost V 7 bases and J 4 bases; bases outside gene matches: 7. This CDR3 has 15 residues. CDR3 bases: TGCGCCAGCTCCACTAGCGGGGGGGCAGGAGAGACCCAGTACTTC. Protein: CASSTSGGAGETQYF.

The chain is built from TRBV6-5 and TRBJ1-2, with D possibly matching TRBD1 (5 bases). V was clipped by 0 bases and J by 3 bases, with 11 bases between them. Per germline, CDR1 MNHEY and CDR2 SVGAGI. CDR3 size: 15 residues. CDR3 sequence: CASSYSKGSDYGYTF. CDR3 DNA sequence: TGTGCCAGCAGTTACTCGAAGGGGTCTGACTATGGCTACACCTTC.